These T cell receptor beta chains were read from a single sample in a study of post-analysis software for immune sequencing data. One entry per CDR3 protein, called by TCRdb with MiXCR from the PCR reads. This table holds 650,000 to 850,000 distinct CDR3 sequences, just over 45% found once. The sequenced sample was blood. Source of these receptors: a girl under 18 with multiple sclerosis. Each CDR3 is given with its conserved first and last residue. Fields, in order: J gene, clone size, V gene, D gene, CDR3 protein, CDR3 DNA. The D gene is left open where the match is weak. Expanded clones get a size class; other rows say once, few or many, or leave the size out.

j_call: TRBJ2-7; clone_size: NA; v_call: TRBV5-1; d_call: NA; cdr3_aa: CASSLGGLDVYEQYF; cdr3_nt: TGCGCCAGCAGCTTGGGGGGGTTGGACGTGTACGAGCAGTACTTC
j_call: TRBJ2-7; clone_size: NA; v_call: TRBV20-1; d_call: NA; cdr3_aa: CSAIATHRTYEQYF; cdr3_nt: TGCAGTGCTATCGCGACACACCGTACCTACGAGCAGTACTTC
j_call: TRBJ2-7; clone_size: NA; v_call: TRBV2; d_call: NA; cdr3_aa: CATQKDSNSYEQYF; cdr3_nt: TGTGCCACACAGAAAGACAGCAACTCCTACGAGCAGTACTTC
j_call: TRBJ2-3; clone_size: NA; v_call: TRBV28; d_call: NA; cdr3_aa: CASSGTGEADTQYF; cdr3_nt: TGTGCCAGCAGTGGTACAGGGGAGGCAGATACGCAGTATTTT
j_call: TRBJ1-2; clone_size: NA; v_call: TRBV18; d_call: TRBD1; cdr3_aa: CASSPSIARDRDYTF; cdr3_nt: TGTGCCAGCTCACCTAGCATTGCGCGGGACAGAGACTACACCTTC
j_call: TRBJ1-6; clone_size: few; v_call: TRBV27; d_call: TRBD1; cdr3_aa: CASRDRGNSPLHF; cdr3_nt: TGTGCCAGCCGGGACAGGGGTAATTCACCCCTCCACTTT
j_call: TRBJ1-5; clone_size: NA; v_call: TRBV27; d_call: NA; cdr3_aa: CAVGYQPQHF; cdr3_nt: TGTGCAGTAGGGTATCAGCCCCAGCATTTT
j_call: TRBJ2-5; clone_size: NA; v_call: TRBV7-9; d_call: NA; cdr3_aa: CASSLGQPGETQYF; cdr3_nt: TGTGCCAGCAGCCTAGGACAGCCAGGGGAGACCCAGTACTTC
j_call: TRBJ2-5; clone_size: NA; v_call: TRBV20-1; d_call: TRBD1; cdr3_aa: CSARDFRGQDETQYF; cdr3_nt: TGCAGTGCTAGAGATTTCAGGGGGCAAGATGAGACCCAGTACTTC
j_call: TRBJ2-5; clone_size: once; v_call: TRBV13; d_call: TRBD2; cdr3_aa: CASSTGLAGERETQYF; cdr3_nt: TGTGCCAGCAGCACGGGACTAGCGGGAGAGCGGGAGACCCAGTACTTC
j_call: TRBJ2-5; clone_size: many; v_call: TRBV20-1; d_call: TRBD1; cdr3_aa: CSASPGQKETQYF; cdr3_nt: TGCAGTGCTTCTCCGGGACAGAAAGAGACCCAGTACTTC
j_call: TRBJ2-3; clone_size: few; v_call: TRBV29-1; d_call: TRBD2; cdr3_aa: CSVDGTSRSYTDTQYF; cdr3_nt: TGCAGCGTTGACGGGACTAGCCGGAGCTACACAGATACGCAGTATTTT
j_call: TRBJ1-2; clone_size: NA; v_call: TRBV7-9; d_call: NA; cdr3_aa: CASSGGTTDGYTF; cdr3_nt: TGTGCCAGCAGCGGAGGGACAACGGATGGCTACACCTTC
j_call: TRBJ1-4; clone_size: NA; v_call: TRBV18; d_call: NA; cdr3_aa: CASLGTATNEKLFF; cdr3_nt: TGTGCCAGTTTGGGGACGGCAACTAATGAAAAACTGTTTTTT
j_call: TRBJ2-3; clone_size: few; v_call: TRBV2; d_call: TRBD1; cdr3_aa: CASSEAAWDRTTDTQYF; cdr3_nt: TGTGCCAGCAGTGAAGCCGCGTGGGACAGGACTACAGATACGCAGTATTTT
j_call: TRBJ1-5; clone_size: NA; v_call: TRBV7-2; d_call: NA; cdr3_aa: CASSYRDEGQPQHF; cdr3_nt: TGTGCCAGCAGTTACCGGGACGAGGGCCAGCCCCAGCATTTT
j_call: TRBJ2-7; clone_size: NA; v_call: TRBV7-2; d_call: TRBD2; cdr3_aa: CASSLWASGTREQYF; cdr3_nt: TGTGCCAGCAGCTTATGGGCTAGCGGGACCCGCGAGCAGTACTTC
j_call: TRBJ1-4; clone_size: few; v_call: TRBV7-2; d_call: NA; cdr3_aa: CASSIQGRANEKLFF; cdr3_nt: TGTGCCAGCAGCATACAGGGTAGAGCTAATGAAAAACTGTTTTTT
j_call: TRBJ2-7; clone_size: few; v_call: TRBV6-5; d_call: NA; cdr3_aa: CASSYGWTTYEQYF; cdr3_nt: TGTGCCAGCAGTTACGGTTGGACCACCTACGAGCAGTACTTC
j_call: TRBJ2-7; clone_size: few; v_call: TRBV20-1; d_call: NA; cdr3_aa: CSARDTPFTYEQYF; cdr3_nt: TGCAGTGCTAGAGATACCCCTTTCACCTACGAGCAGTACTTC
j_call: TRBJ2-5; clone_size: NA; v_call: TRBV20-1; d_call: TRBD2; cdr3_aa: CSAQTLAGVAGETQYF; cdr3_nt: TGCAGTGCCCAGACCCTAGCGGGAGTAGCCGGAGAGACCCAGTACTTC
j_call: TRBJ2-1; clone_size: NA; v_call: TRBV7-3; d_call: TRBD2; cdr3_aa: CASSLTSSGVTNEQCF; cdr3_nt: TGTGCCAGCAGTTTAACGTCCAGCGGGGTTACGAATGAGCAGTGCTTC
j_call: TRBJ2-7; clone_size: many; v_call: TRBV29-1; d_call: TRBD2; cdr3_aa: CSVDGLAGSYEQYF; cdr3_nt: TGCAGCGTTGACGGACTAGCGGGAAGCTACGAGCAGTACTTC
j_call: TRBJ2-1; clone_size: few; v_call: TRBV4-1; d_call: TRBD1; cdr3_aa: CASGGQGDNEQFF; cdr3_nt: TGCGCCAGCGGCGGACAGGGAGACAATGAGCAGTTCTTC
j_call: TRBJ2-7; clone_size: NA; v_call: TRBV20-1; d_call: TRBD2; cdr3_aa: CSASNLRTSKNYEQYF; cdr3_nt: TGCAGTGCTAGCAACCTACGGACTAGTAAAAACTACGAGCAGTACTTC
j_call: TRBJ2-3; clone_size: NA; v_call: TRBV7-8; d_call: NA; cdr3_aa: CASSLEKRNTDTQYF; cdr3_nt: TGTGCCAGCAGCTTAGAGAAGCGGAACACAGATACGCAGTATTTT
j_call: TRBJ2-5; clone_size: few; v_call: TRBV25-1; d_call: TRBD2; cdr3_aa: CASSEISGLAGETQYF; cdr3_nt: TGTGCCAGCAGTGAAATTTCGGGACTAGCGGGAGAGACCCAGTACTTC
j_call: TRBJ2-5; clone_size: once; v_call: TRBV20-1; d_call: NA; cdr3_aa: CSARDLRAGQETQYF; cdr3_nt: TGCAGTGCTAGAGATCTTAGGGCAGGGCAAGAGACCCAGTACTTC
j_call: TRBJ2-4; clone_size: NA; v_call: TRBV5-4; d_call: NA; cdr3_aa: CASSPKPSEAGNYKQYF; cdr3_nt: TGTGCCAGCAGCCCTAAACCCTCGGAGGCAGGGAACTACAAGCAGTACTTC
j_call: TRBJ1-1; clone_size: few; v_call: TRBV4-1; d_call: NA; cdr3_aa: CASSPDVPNTEAFF; cdr3_nt: TGCGCCAGCAGCCCCGACGTCCCCAACACTGAAGCTTTCTTT
j_call: TRBJ2-3; clone_size: NA; v_call: TRBV7-9; d_call: NA; cdr3_aa: CASSPGTSRGTQYF; cdr3_nt: TGTGCCAGCAGCCCCGGGACCTCTCGCGGTACGCAGTATTTT
j_call: TRBJ2-5; clone_size: few; v_call: TRBV29-1; d_call: TRBD1; cdr3_aa: CILYGTGGQKETQYF; cdr3_nt: TGCATTCTTTACGGGACAGGGGGCCAGAAAGAGACCCAGTACTTC
j_call: TRBJ2-5; clone_size: NA; v_call: TRBV11-2; d_call: NA; cdr3_aa: CASITGRGDQETQYF; cdr3_nt: TGTGCCAGTATTACGGGCAGGGGGGATCAAGAGACCCAGTACTTC
j_call: TRBJ2-5; clone_size: NA; v_call: TRBV6-5; d_call: NA; cdr3_aa: CASSYSGGRETQYF; cdr3_nt: TGTGCCAGCAGTTACTCTGGGGGTCGGGAGACCCAGTACTTC
j_call: TRBJ1-2; clone_size: few; v_call: TRBV6-5; d_call: NA; cdr3_aa: CASSYPSSRGHLKGNYGYTF; cdr3_nt: TGTGCCAGCAGTTACCCGTCCTCCAGGGGACACCTTAAGGGTAACTATGGCTACACCTTC
j_call: TRBJ2-3; clone_size: NA; v_call: TRBV24-1; d_call: NA; cdr3_aa: CATMTRDTDTQYF; cdr3_nt: TGTGCCACCATGACTCGAGACACAGATACGCAGTATTTT
j_call: TRBJ2-7; clone_size: once; v_call: TRBV20-1; d_call: NA; cdr3_aa: CSARDAVAETYEQYF; cdr3_nt: TGCAGTGCTAGAGATGCGGTAGCGGAGACCTACGAGCAGTACTTC
j_call: TRBJ1-2; clone_size: few; v_call: TRBV7-2; d_call: TRBD1; cdr3_aa: CASSLETGGFYGYTF; cdr3_nt: TGTGCCAGCAGCTTAGAGACAGGGGGCTTCTATGGCTACACCTTC
j_call: TRBJ2-7; clone_size: NA; v_call: TRBV7-3; d_call: NA; cdr3_aa: CASSLKTGYEQYF; cdr3_nt: TGTGCCAGCAGCTTAAAGACTGGATACGAGCAGTACTTC
j_call: TRBJ2-7; clone_size: NA; v_call: TRBV20-1; d_call: TRBD2; cdr3_aa: CSAPTLGRDEQYF; cdr3_nt: TGCAGTGCTCCAACCTTGGGGAGGGACGAGCAGTACTTC
j_call: TRBJ1-2; clone_size: NA; v_call: TRBV7-2; d_call: NA; cdr3_aa: CASSLEWADPTNYGYTF; cdr3_nt: TGTGCCAGCAGCTTAGAGTGGGCTGACCCGACTAACTATGGCTACACCTTC
j_call: TRBJ2-7; clone_size: NA; v_call: TRBV2; d_call: NA; cdr3_aa: CASGGYEQYF; cdr3_nt: TGTGCCAGCGGAGGCTACGAGCAGTACTTC
j_call: TRBJ2-3; clone_size: NA; v_call: TRBV11-2; d_call: TRBD2; cdr3_aa: CASRDSGSAKDTQYF; cdr3_nt: TGTGCCAGCAGGGATAGCGGGAGTGCTAAGGATACGCAGTATTTT
j_call: TRBJ1-2; clone_size: NA; v_call: TRBV12-3/TRBV12-4; d_call: NA; cdr3_aa: CASSLTGVGGYTF; cdr3_nt: TGTGCCAGCAGTCTGACGGGGGTCGGTGGCTACACCTTC
j_call: TRBJ2-7; clone_size: NA; v_call: TRBV12-3/TRBV12-4; d_call: NA; cdr3_aa: CASSLGTPWEQYF; cdr3_nt: TGTGCCAGCAGTCTGGGGACACCCTGGGAGCAGTACTTC
j_call: TRBJ1-1; clone_size: few; v_call: TRBV7-2; d_call: NA; cdr3_aa: CASSFYGGKNTEAFF; cdr3_nt: TGTGCCAGCAGCTTTTACGGAGGGAAGAACACTGAAGCTTTCTTT
j_call: TRBJ2-5; clone_size: NA; v_call: TRBV29-1; d_call: TRBD1; cdr3_aa: CNVAQQGSGTQYF; cdr3_nt: TGCAACGTTGCCCAACAGGGGTCGGGGACCCAGTACTTC
j_call: TRBJ1-4; clone_size: once; v_call: TRBV14; d_call: NA; cdr3_aa: CASSQVPGKSREKLFF; cdr3_nt: TGTGCCAGCAGCCAAGTTCCTGGAAAGTCGCGTGAAAAACTGTTTTTT
j_call: TRBJ2-3; clone_size: NA; v_call: TRBV2; d_call: NA; cdr3_aa: CASSPGEGADTQYF; cdr3_nt: TGTGCCAGCAGCCCAGGGGAAGGCGCAGATACGCAGTATTTT
j_call: TRBJ1-4; clone_size: NA; v_call: TRBV15; d_call: NA; cdr3_aa: CATSRGGSVEKLFF; cdr3_nt: TGTGCCACCAGCAGAGGGGGGTCGGTTGAAAAACTGTTTTTT
j_call: TRBJ2-1; clone_size: NA; v_call: TRBV20-1; d_call: NA; cdr3_aa: CSARAPGVSTNEQFF; cdr3_nt: TGCAGTGCTAGAGCGCCGGGAGTATCCACCAATGAGCAGTTCTTC
j_call: TRBJ2-5; clone_size: many; v_call: TRBV12-3/TRBV12-4; d_call: TRBD1; cdr3_aa: CASSPDRGQETQYF; cdr3_nt: TGTGCCAGCAGTCCGGACAGGGGGCAAGAGACCCAGTACTTC
j_call: TRBJ2-1; clone_size: NA; v_call: TRBV25-1; d_call: NA; cdr3_aa: CASSDGGTHNEQFF; cdr3_nt: TGTGCCAGCAGTGACGGGGGCACCCACAATGAGCAGTTCTTC
j_call: TRBJ2-5; clone_size: NA; v_call: TRBV29-1; d_call: NA; cdr3_aa: CSVAEGVETQYF; cdr3_nt: TGCAGCGTTGCCGAGGGGGTGGAGACCCAGTACTTC
j_call: TRBJ2-5; clone_size: NA; v_call: TRBV6-1; d_call: TRBD2; cdr3_aa: CASSEAGLAVQETQYF; cdr3_nt: TGTGCCAGCAGTGAAGCCGGACTAGCGGTCCAAGAGACCCAGTACTTC
j_call: TRBJ2-1; clone_size: once; v_call: TRBV4-3; d_call: NA; cdr3_aa: CASSQDGQGGYNEQFF; cdr3_nt: TGCGCCAGCAGCCAAGATGGGCAGGGGGGGTACAATGAGCAGTTCTTC
j_call: TRBJ1-4; clone_size: NA; v_call: TRBV29-1; d_call: TRBD1; cdr3_aa: CSVGRDREGEKLFF; cdr3_nt: TGCAGCGTGGGTAGGGACAGGGAAGGAGAAAAACTGTTTTTT
j_call: TRBJ2-5; clone_size: many; v_call: TRBV11-1; d_call: TRBD2; cdr3_aa: CASSFSGIKTQYF; cdr3_nt: TGTGCCAGCAGCTTTAGCGGGATAAAGACCCAGTACTTC
j_call: TRBJ1-2; clone_size: NA; v_call: TRBV28; d_call: NA; cdr3_aa: CASSLLGSGGYTF; cdr3_nt: TGTGCCAGCAGTTTATTGGGATCGGGTGGCTACACCTTC
j_call: TRBJ2-3; clone_size: NA; v_call: TRBV6-2/TRBV6-3; d_call: TRBD2; cdr3_aa: CASSLGPGLSKWDTQYF; cdr3_nt: TGTGCCAGCAGTCTTGGACCGGGACTATCTAAGTGGGATACGCAGTATTTT